This T cell receptor beta chain appears in the sequencing data of a study of shared clonotypes between healthy human individuals. The repertoire was sequenced with immunoSEQ multiplex PCR; TCRdb's copy has only in-frame clones and lacks some. The table shows roughly 500,000 clones, with approximately 85% occurring only once. The CDR3 loop spans 15 amino acids. V shed 6 bases and J shed 0 bases, with 14 bases lying between them. Germline lookup yields CDR1 LNHDA and CDR2 SQIVND (reference sequence). This chain uses TRBV19 with TRBJ1-2; D uncertain. Sequenced sample: PBMCs. This receptor was taken from a woman aged 40 to 55 in good health. Some clones in this sample may be carry-over from other donors' samples. The DNA for the CDR3 is TGTGCCAGTAGGCCCGCTGGGGAATCTAACTATGGCTACACCTTC. It codes for CASRPAGESNYGYTF.